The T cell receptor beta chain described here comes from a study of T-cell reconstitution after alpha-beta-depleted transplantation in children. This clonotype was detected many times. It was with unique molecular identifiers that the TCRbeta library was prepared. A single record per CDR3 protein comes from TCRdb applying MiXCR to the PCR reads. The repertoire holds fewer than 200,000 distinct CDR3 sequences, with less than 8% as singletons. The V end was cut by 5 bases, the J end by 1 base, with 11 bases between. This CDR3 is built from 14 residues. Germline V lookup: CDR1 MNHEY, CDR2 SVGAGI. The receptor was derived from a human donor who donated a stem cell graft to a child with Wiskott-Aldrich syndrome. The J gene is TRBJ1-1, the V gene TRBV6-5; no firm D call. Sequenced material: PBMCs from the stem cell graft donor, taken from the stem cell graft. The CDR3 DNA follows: TGTGCCAGCAGTAGACCGGGAAAGAACACTGAAGCTTTCTTT. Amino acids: CASSRPGKNTEAFF.